One sample yielded the 18 T cell receptor beta chains listed below, sequenced in a study of T-cell memory formation after mild COVID-19. TCRdb recomputed calls from the 5' RACE reads with MiXCR, one row per CDR3 protein. The sample contains 140,000 or so distinct CDR3 sequences, 6% of which appear only once. The sample consisted of PBMCs or a T cell subset sorted from them (not recorded which). Receptors were obtained from an adult woman who had mild COVID-19 (a few samples of this study predate the infection). Cell type and time point are not known.

This clonotype has ten or more counts. The chain employs TRBV12-3 or TRBV12-4 and TRBJ2-6; D is undetermined. The CDR3 totals 14 residues. V was trimmed by 5 bases and J by 0 bases, leaving 5 bases between them. The CDR3 DNA is TGTGCCAGCAGTATTTCCTCTGGGGCCAACGTCCTGACTTTC. Translated, it gives CASSISSGANVLTF.

This clonotype was observed a handful of times. The J gene is TRBJ2-2, the V gene TRBV2, with TRBD2 as a possible D gene (6 bases). Germline-derived CDR1 and CDR2 are SNHLY and FYNNEI. This CDR3 spans 13 amino acids. V gave up 6 bases and J gave up 5 bases, with 10 bases separating them. This CDR3 reads CASRPGTTGELFF. The CDR3 DNA follows: TGTGCCAGCAGGCCTGGGACTACCGGGGAGCTGTTTTTT.

This clonotype showed up just a few times. The chain recombines TRBV5-4 with TRBJ2-5; possibly TRBD2 for D (6 bases). Germline V gene lookup returns CDR1 SGHNT and CDR2 YYREEE (reference sequence). Trimming left V 3 bases short and J 5 bases short, with 14 bases between. The CDR3 loop spans 14 amino acids. CDR3 amino acids: CASSSGTVRETQYF. Here the CDR3 DNA reads TGTGCCAGCAGCTCAGGGACTGTCCGGGAGACCCAGTACTTC.

There are a few counts of this clonotype. The chain carries TRBV10-3 and TRBJ2-1; 11 bases map to TRBD2. The CDR3 sequence is 14 residues long. Germline V lookup: CDR1 ENHRY, CDR2 SYGVKD. V shed 5 bases, J shed 5 bases, and the junction held 2 bases outside the gene matches. The CDR3: CAISTSGSNNEQFF. The CDR3 DNA reads TGTGCCATCAGTACTAGCGGGAGTAACAATGAGCAGTTCTTC.

This clonotype showed up many times. The chain carries TRBV5-1 and TRBJ2-5; TRBD2 agrees at 7 bases. This CDR3 contains 15 residues. J was trimmed by 3 bases and V by 5 bases; bases with no gene match: 10. Germline V lookup: CDR1 SGHRS, CDR2 YFSETQ. CDR3 protein: CASSGRASGEETQYF. The CDR3 nucleotides read TGCGCCAGCAGTGGTCGGGCTAGCGGCGAAGAGACCCAGTACTTC.

The chain links TRBV9 to TRBJ2-5; 16 bases are shared with TRBD2. The V segment lost 0 bases and the J segment 3 bases; nucleotides outside the gene matches: 23. The germline V gene encodes CDR1 SGDLS and CDR2 YYNGEE. This CDR3 spans 24 amino acids. This CDR3 reads CASSVVRTPQYGTSGRAGKETQYF. The CDR3 nucleotides are TGTGCCAGCAGCGTAGTGCGTACGCCTCAGTACGGGACTAGCGGGAGGGCCGGAAAAGAGACCCAGTACTTC.

This clonotype was seen more than once but under ten times. The chain couples TRBV5-1 to TRBJ2-1; 7 bases match TRBD1. V was pared by 4 bases and J by 5 bases, with 12 bases of the junction left unmatched. Germline values: CDR1 SGHRS, CDR2 YFSETQ. The CDR3 extends over 16 amino acids. The CDR3 loop is CASSRTGQKLNNEQFF. DNA of the CDR3: TGCGCCAGCAGCAGGACGGGACAGAAATTAAACAATGAGCAGTTCTTC.

This clonotype has a count of ten or more. This chain joins TRBV20-1 and TRBJ2-3; D possibly corresponds to TRBD2 (6 bases). CDR3 length: 16 residues. The germline V gene has CDR1 DFQATT and CDR2 SNEGSKA (reference sequence). Trimming removed 0 bases at V and 2 bases at J, with 15 bases between. CDR3 DNA sequence: TGCAGTGCTAGAGATCACCAGCGGGCCTACACAGATACGCAGTATTTT. This encodes CSARDHQRAYTDTQYF.

This clonotype was counted at least ten times. V is TRBV9 and J is TRBJ2-7; D unclear. Germline CDR1 reads SGDLS; CDR2 reads YYNGEE. The CDR3 runs 13 residues. V was shortened by 4 bases and J by 1 base, with 9 bases between the two germline ends. The CDR3 region is CASSTDPSYEQYF. CDR3 nucleotides: TGTGCCAGCAGCACAGACCCATCCTACGAGCAGTACTTC.

This clonotype was observed many times. The V call is TRBV18, the J call TRBJ1-1, with D possibly TRBD1 on 5 matching bases. The CDR3 totals 13 residues. The germline V and J ends were trimmed by 8 bases and 0 bases, with 10 bases remaining between them. CDR1 is KGHSH, CDR2 LQKENI, per germline. The chain's CDR3 is CASSPGVNTEAFF. The CDR3 region has the DNA TGTGCCAGCAGCCCGGGGGTGAACACTGAAGCTTTCTTT.

In its sample, this clonotype was seen many times. V is TRBV7-2 and J is TRBJ2-5, with D unresolved. Per germline, CDR1 SGHTA and CDR2 FQGNSA. The V and J ends lost 5 bases and 14 bases respectively, with 18 bases between them. The CDR3 is 12 residues long. CDR3 coding DNA: TGTGCCAGCAGCAAGAGTGGTTGGTCTCGATACTTC. It yields the protein CASSKSGWSRYF.

This clonotype was found a few times. V gene TRBV7-9 combines with J gene TRBJ1-4; TRBD1 aligns across 9 bases. The CDR3 spans 14 residues. Trimming took 5 bases from V and 6 from J; bases not matched to a gene: 4. CDR1 is SEHNR, CDR2 FQNEAQ, per germline (reference sequence). The CDR3 loop reads CASSPGQGYEKLFF. DNA for the CDR3: TGTGCCAGCAGCCCAGGACAGGGGTATGAAAAACTGTTTTTT.

A remark on this clonotype: A junction end diverges from the germline sequence, so it may reflect a read error. The gene calls are TRBV20-1 and TRBJ1-6; perhaps TRBD1 as D (6 bases). The CDR3 has 14 residues. Looked up from germline, CDR1 is DFQATT and CDR2 is SNEGSKA (reference sequence). DNA for the CDR3: TGCAGTGCTAGAGTTCCCTGGACAGATTCAGCCCTCCACTTT. Amino acid sequence: CSARVPWTDSALHF.

CDR3 bases: TGCGCCAGCAGCTTGGGGTATGTGAACACTGAAGCTTTCTTT. This encodes CASSLGYVNTEAFF. This chain links TRBV5-1 with TRBJ1-1; D is unresolved. Trimming shortened V by 0 bases and J by 0 bases, and 6 bases separated the two germline ends. Germline CDR1 SGHRS, CDR2 YFSETQ. The CDR3 consists of 14 residues.

This clonotype was detected many times. The gene calls are TRBV6-2 or TRBV6-3 and TRBJ1-2, with 8 positions matching TRBD1. V was clipped by 8 bases and J by 4 bases; unmatched bases: 9. Germline assignment: CDR1 MNHEY and CDR2 SVGEGT. The CDR3 is 14 residues long. CDR3 DNA: TGTGCCAGCGTGGAGGACAGGGCTACCTATGGCTACACCTTC. The encoded protein is CASVEDRATYGYTF.

The table lists this clonotype with many counts. This chain connects TRBV3-1 to TRBJ2-1; possible D gene TRBD1, 5 bases. Trimming shortened V by 0 bases and J by 7 bases, and 16 bases separated the two germline ends. Per germline, CDR1 LGHDT and CDR2 YNNKEL (reference sequence). The CDR3 is made up of 16 amino acids. The CDR3 bases are TGTGCCAGCAGCCAAGATTTTCAGGGAAAGGAGAATGAGCAGTTCTTC. Translating it yields CASSQDFQGKENEQFF.

This chain uses TRBV10-3 with TRBJ2-2, with 9 nucleotides matching TRBD1. The V segment lost 7 bases and the J segment 4 bases; nucleotides outside the gene matches: 4. This CDR3 region has 14 residues. Germline CDR1 ENHRY, CDR2 SYGVKD. The CDR3, as DNA: TGTGCCATCACCGGGACAGGGCCCACCGGGGAGCTGTTTTTT. Its translation is CAITGTGPTGELFF.

The chain is built from TRBV19 and TRBJ2-5; the match to TRBD2 covers 12 bases. Germline V lookup: CDR1 LNHDA, CDR2 SQIVND (reference sequence). V trimming: 6 bases; J trimming: 1 base; junction bases outside the gene matches: 15. The CDR3 length is 19 residues. This CDR3 is CASSLTSGSAQPIQETQYF. The DNA for the CDR3 is TGTGCCAGTAGCCTGACTAGCGGGAGCGCACAACCAATCCAAGAGACCCAGTACTTC.